This TCR beta chain was sequenced for a study of CD8 T cells in ankylosing spondylitis listed by TCRdb under 2017. Notes on the research overall: T cell receptor beta repertoires were profiled in healthy donors and ankylosing spondylitis patients so that disease-linked TCR variants could be found. Samples of peripheral blood were taken, and for ankylosing spondylitis patients, synovial fluid was collected as well. The full study cohort comprised 25 ankylosing spondylitis patients and 110 or so healthy donors. Study-wide conclusions, independent of this receptor: Some motif variants had previously been reported in the synovial fluid and blood of reactive arthritis patients, which suggests shared mechanisms of disease initiation. A CD8+ phenotype was shown by the disease-linked clones, which were found at relatively low frequencies in peripheral blood. Blood from ankylosing spondylitis patients appeared to be characterized by a TCR beta motif made up of under ten highly homologous amino acid variants. The disease-linked clones were reported as significantly enriched in matched synovial fluid samples from ankylosing spondylitis patients.

Reading from cysteine to phenylalanine, the CDR3 counts 11 amino acids. The CDR3 DNA has 33 bases and is translated from base 1. CDR1 and CDR2 were assigned from the germline V gene as SQVTM and ANQGSEA. Trimming costs V 4 bases and J 2 bases, and their ends lie 5 bases apart. This clonotype was recorded at least ten times. The antigen this receptor binds is unknown. Base-call qualities are not available, and no considerably larger clone is one nucleotide away. Sequenced using an Illumina HiSeq 2500. Quantitative 5'-RACE with molecular barcodes was the method used to prepare the TCR beta libraries. On the study's bioinformatics: A new computational method, built on a probabilistic model of VDJ rearrangement, was used to identify disease-linked TCR variants. The public reads were quality trimmed at Q25 with fastp and then assembled into clones with MiXCR by TCRdb, keeping productive beta chains. Under each unique CDR3 protein, matching rows form one entry showing the most common genes and DNA. What appears here as the V and J calls and clone size reflects TCRdb's work, not the paper's. This sample gives fewer than 550,000 distinct CDR3 sequences in total; about 5.2% of them show up just once. 3% to 4% of the sample goes to the ten largest clones.

This TCR derives from a male donor with ankylosing spondylitis. The sequenced sample consisted of blood, either unsorted or a sorted T cell fraction (not recorded which). Rearrangement joined TRBV29-1 to TRBJ1-2; the D gene cannot be resolved reliably. The DNA sequence is TGCAGCGTTGTGGAGAACTATGGCTACACCTTC. It translates as CSVVENYGYTF.